The 14 T cell receptor beta chains below come from one sample, sequenced in a study of blood T cell repertoires in COVID-19. The assay was immunoSEQ multiplex PCR, and TCRdb's table has in-frame clones only and misses some. The sample lists about 99,000 clones, roughly 80% occurring once. Sequenced sample: peripheral blood. The receptors originated from a man in his 60s with acute or convalescent COVID-19.

V gene TRBV4-1 combines with J gene TRBJ2-1; TRBD2 matches 14 bases. With 0 bases clipped from V and 2 bases from J, the junction kept 15 bases outside the gene matches. This CDR3 has 22 amino acids. Germline V lookup: CDR1 MGHRA, CDR2 YSYEKL. The CDR3 DNA follows: TGCGCCAGCAGCCAAGATTATGCAAGACTAGCGGGGGGGCCACGGGCCTACAATGAGCAGTTCTTC. Translated: CASSQDYARLAGGPRAYNEQFF.

The V and J genes are TRBV11-2 and TRBJ2-1; D is undetermined. Trimming took 7 bases from V and 8 from J, leaving 9 bases between them. Germline-derived CDR1 and CDR2 are SGHAT and FQNNGV. There are 11 residues in the CDR3. CDR3 in amino acids: CASNSRDEQFF. CDR3 sequence (DNA): TGTGCCAGCAATTCCCGGGATGAGCAGTTCTTC.

CDR3 region: CASSLDWQSTGELFF. For the CDR3, the DNA is TGTGCCAGCAGCTTAGATTGGCAGTCCACCGGGGAGCTGTTTTTT. The V call is TRBV11-3, the J call TRBJ2-2; D unclear. The V and J ends lost 0 bases and 4 bases respectively, with 9 bases between them. Per the germline V gene, CDR1 is SGHNT and CDR2 is YENEEA. The CDR3 is 15 residues long.

This clone was counted only a few times. This chain connects TRBV4-2 to TRBJ1-6; 8 bases map to TRBD1. CDR1 and CDR2 (germline): LGHNA, YNFKEQ. Trimming removed 1 base from V and 10 bases from J; junction bases left unmatched: 6. This CDR3 is 15 amino acids long. CDR3: CASSQATGGDSPLHF. The CDR3 DNA is TGTGCCAGCAGCCAAGCCACAGGGGGAGACTCACCCCTCCACTTT.

The V gene is TRBV5-1, the J gene TRBJ2-1, with 14 bases lining up with TRBD2. V gave up 4 bases and J gave up 8 bases; unmatched junction bases: 5. The CDR3 consists of 15 residues. The V gene's germline CDR1 is SGHRS and CDR2 YFSETQ. Here the CDR3 DNA reads TGCGCCAGCAGCGGGGGACTAGCGGGAGTTGATGAGCAGTTCTTC. Translated: CASSGGLAGVDEQFF.

The genes are TRBV3-1 (or the pseudogene TRBV3-2) and TRBJ2-7, with D unresolved. This CDR3 is 13 amino acids long. Looked up from germline, CDR1 is LGHDT and CDR2 is YNNKEL (reference sequence). Trimming shortened V by 1 base and J by 3 bases, and 7 bases separated the two germline ends. The chain's CDR3 is CASSQARYYEQYF. The CDR3 DNA reads TGTGCCAGCAGCCAAGCTAGATACTACGAGCAGTACTTC.

A single count supports this clone. V and J are TRBV6-1 and TRBJ2-2; 9 nucleotides agree with TRBD1. The CDR3 extends over 16 amino acids. Germline CDR1 MNHNS, CDR2 SASEGT. Losses at the gene ends were 5 bases for V and 6 bases for J; bases not matched to a gene: 10. The CDR3 here is CASSKDRDRVAGELFF. CDR3 coding DNA: TGTGCCAGCAGTAAAGACCGGGACAGGGTTGCCGGGGAGCTGTTTTTT.

A single count supports this clone. This chain connects TRBV2 to TRBJ2-5; the D is unclear. CDR3 length equals 12 residues. V was cut by 8 bases and J by 5 bases, with 12 bases left in between. The germline CDR1 and CDR2 sequences are SNHLY and FYNNEI. The CDR3 DNA follows: TGTGCCAGCTCGCGAGAGGAGGAGACCCAGTACTTC. Translation: CASSREEETQYF.

This clone was recorded only once. The rearrangement uses TRBV24-1 and TRBJ2-3; 12 nucleotides line up with TRBD2. V was clipped by 4 bases and J by 0 bases; unmatched bases: 4. The V gene's germline CDR1 is KGHDR and CDR2 SFDVKD. The CDR3 runs 17 residues. In DNA form, the CDR3 reads TGTGCCACCAGTGAATCGGGACTAGCGGGTAGCACAGATACGCAGTATTTT. Amino acids: CATSESGLAGSTDTQYF.

The rearrangement links TRBV2 to TRBJ2-2; D ambiguous. This CDR3 is 10 amino acids long. V lost 8 bases and J lost 6, with 4 bases in between. Germline CDR1 SNHLY, CDR2 FYNNEI. The CDR3 reads CASRAGELFF. CDR3 DNA sequence: TGTGCCAGCCGGGCCGGGGAGCTGTTTTTT.

On this clone itself: This specimen includes other DNA sequences encoding the same CDR3. The chain has TRBV5-6 and TRBJ1-5, with D possibly being TRBD1 (6 bases). Germline V gene data show CDR1 as SGHDT and CDR2 as YYEEEE. The CDR3 covers 16 residues. V dropped 0 bases and J dropped 3 bases, with 13 bases sitting between them. CDR3 nucleotides: TGTGCCAGCAGCTTGGCCGGCACAGGGAACAATCAGCCCCAGCATTTT. Translated, it gives CASSLAGTGNNQPQHF.

For this clone: The sample contains more than one DNA sequence encoding this CDR3. The chain carries TRBV7-3 and TRBJ1-1, with D possibly TRBD1 on 5 matching bases. V was pared by 0 bases and J by 0 bases, with 5 bases between. Germline CDR1 is SGHTA and CDR2 is FQGTGA. The CDR3 extends over 14 amino acids. The CDR3 loop reads CASSLTGVNTEAFF. The CDR3 DNA is TGTGCCAGCAGCTTAACAGGGGTGAACACTGAAGCTTTCTTT.

CDR3 amino acids: CASSPPDQSGEQYF. The DNA for the CDR3 is TGTGCCAGCTCACCCCCAGATCAGAGCGGGGAGCAGTACTTC. V and J are TRBV18 and TRBJ2-7; tentatively, D is TRBD2 (6 bases). The CDR3 covers 14 residues. Trimming shortened V by 3 bases and J by 7 bases, and 16 bases separated the two germline ends. The germline V gene has CDR1 KGHSH and CDR2 LQKENI. Drawing the rest from reference TRBV18 and TRBJ2-7, the complete variable domain is NAGVMQNPRHLVRRRGQEARLRCSPMKGHSHVYWYRQLPEEGLKFMVYLQKENIIDESGMPKERFSAEFPKEGPSILRIQQVVRGDSAAYFCASSPPDQSGEQYFGPGTRLTVT.

This CDR3 is CASSFSLAGVNNEQFF. The CDR3 DNA is TGCGCCAGCAGCTTTTCACTAGCGGGAGTCAACAATGAGCAGTTCTTC. The chain combines TRBV5-1 with TRBJ2-1; 11 bases are shared with TRBD2. V lost 2 bases and J lost 5; bases outside the gene matches: 6. The CDR3 spans 16 residues. Germline CDR1 reads SGHRS; CDR2 reads YFSETQ.